This paragraph reports one TCR beta chain. The data are from a study of blood T cell repertoires in COVID-19. Study details: PBMCs, B-cell-depleted T cells, or T cells provided the cDNA or gDNA that made up the material.

In the original workflow: Scientists estimated how many nucleated cells there were by amplifying reference gene primers. Data came from immunoSEQ multiplex PCR; TCRdb stores just in-frame clones and leaves some out. For V, J and clone size, that table is used; D and trimming come from the DNA. Found here are some 250,000 clones, approximately 91% of them singletons; the top ten hold about 0.7%. Germline V gene lookup returns CDR1 GTSNPN and CDR2 SVGIG (reference sequence). This CDR3 spans 12 amino acids. With 2 bases removed from V and 7 bases from J, the gap between germline ends came to 11 bases. Sample: peripheral blood. The clonotype comes from a human donor in a cohort sampled during active COVID-19. The chain joins TRBV30 to TRBJ1-2; weak D call: TRBD1 (6 bases). The CDR3 region has the DNA TGTGCCTGGAGTCCAGGGGTTTTTGGCTACACCTTC. Translation: CAWSPGVFGYTF. The full variable domain, completed using reference TRBV30 and TRBJ1-2, is SQTIHQWPATLVQPVGSPLSLECTVEGTSNPNLYWYRQAAGRGLQLLFYSVGIGQISSEVPQNLSASRPQDRQFILSSKKLLLSDSGFYLCAWSPGVFGYTFGSGTRLTVV.